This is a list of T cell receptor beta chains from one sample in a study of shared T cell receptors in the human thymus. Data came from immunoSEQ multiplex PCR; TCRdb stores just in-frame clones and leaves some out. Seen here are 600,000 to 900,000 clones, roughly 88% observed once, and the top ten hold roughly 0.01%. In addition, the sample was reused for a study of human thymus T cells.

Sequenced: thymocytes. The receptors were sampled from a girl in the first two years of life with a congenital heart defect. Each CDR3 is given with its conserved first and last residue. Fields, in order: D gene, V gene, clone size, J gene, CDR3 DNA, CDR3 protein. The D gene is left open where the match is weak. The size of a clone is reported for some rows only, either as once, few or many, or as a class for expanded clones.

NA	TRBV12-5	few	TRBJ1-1	TGTGCTAGTGGTTTGCGGGTCGGGGACAAGGGGTCTGAAGCTTTCTTT	CASGLRVGDKGSEAFF
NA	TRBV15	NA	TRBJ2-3	TGTGCCACCAGCAGCCCCGGACTGCGCGATACGCAGTATTTT	CATSSPGLRDTQYF
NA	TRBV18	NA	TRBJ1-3	TGTGCCAGCTCACCACCGTGCGGAAATTACTCTGGAAACACCATATATTTT	CASSPPCGNYSGNTIYF
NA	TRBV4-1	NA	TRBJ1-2	TGCGCCAGCAGCCAAGTCTTGCGGGTAGGTCACTATGGCTACACCTTC	CASSQVLRVGHYGYTF
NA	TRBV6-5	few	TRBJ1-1	TGTGCCAGCAGCCGACTAACAACGTTGGGCACTGAAGCTTTCTTT	CASSRLTTLGTEAFF
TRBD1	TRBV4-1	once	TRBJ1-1	TGCGCCAGCAGCCAATGGGAGGTTCCGGACAGGGGTGAAGCTTTCTTT	CASSQWEVPDRGEAFF
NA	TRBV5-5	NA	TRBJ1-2	TGTGCCAGCAGCTTGGTGGGCACGAGGGATGACTATGGCTACACCTTC	CASSLVGTRDDYGYTF
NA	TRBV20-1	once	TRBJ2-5	TGCAGTGCTACCCGGCGGGAGACCCAGTACTTC	CSATRRETQYF
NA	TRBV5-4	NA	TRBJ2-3	TGTGCCAGCAGCTTATGGGACTCCACAGATACGCAGTATTTT	CASSLWDSTDTQYF
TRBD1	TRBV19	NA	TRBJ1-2	TGTGCCAGTAGCCACGCCGGGACAGGGGGCTTAGATGGCTACACCTTC	CASSHAGTGGLDGYTF
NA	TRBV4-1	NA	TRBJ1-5	TGCGCCAGCAGCCAATCACCAGAGACAGGCAATCAGCCCCAGCATTTT	CASSQSPETGNQPQHF
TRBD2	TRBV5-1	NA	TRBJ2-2	TGCGCCAGCACCCTACCCTCCGGGACTAGCGGGGGCGAACCGAACACCGGGGAGCTGTTTTTT	CASTLPSGTSGGEPNTGELFF
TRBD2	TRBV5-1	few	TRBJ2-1	TGCGCCAGCAGCCCGACTGGGACCGGGACTAGCCCCAATGAGCAGTTCTTC	CASSPTGTGTSPNEQFF
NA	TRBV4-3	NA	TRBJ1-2	TGCGCCAGCAGCCAAGATGAGGGGGAGGGCGGCTACACCTTC	CASSQDEGEGGYTF
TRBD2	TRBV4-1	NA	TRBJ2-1	TGCGCCAGCAGCCAAGATGACGGACTAGTTCCCTACAATGAGCAGTTCTTC	CASSQDDGLVPYNEQFF
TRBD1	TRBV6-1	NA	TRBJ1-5	TGTGCCAGCAGTGAAAAGGGGACCCTGGGACAGGCATCAAGCAATCAGCCCCAGCATTTT	CASSEKGTLGQASSNQPQHF
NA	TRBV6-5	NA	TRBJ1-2	TGTGCCAGCAGTCCCTTAAAGACAGAGAACTATGGCTACACCTTC	CASSPLKTENYGYTF
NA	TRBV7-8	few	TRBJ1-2	TGTGCCAGCAGCTTAGAGGGGGTTGTCCCTTATGGCTACACCTTC	CASSLEGVVPYGYTF
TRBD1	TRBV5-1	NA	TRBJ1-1	TGCGCCAGCAGCTTGGTGCAGGGGGATATGGTTGAAGCTTTCTTT	CASSLVQGDMVEAFF
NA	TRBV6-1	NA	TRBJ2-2	TGTGCCAGCAGTGAAAGCAGCGTCGCCACCGGGGAGCTGTTTTTT	CASSESSVATGELFF
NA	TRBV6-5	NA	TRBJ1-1	TGTGCCAGCAGTCACCCCACAGGGCCCACTGAAGCTTTCTTT	CASSHPTGPTEAFF
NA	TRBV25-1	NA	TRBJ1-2	TGTGCCAGCATGAAGGGGGATGGCTACACCTTC	CASMKGDGYTF
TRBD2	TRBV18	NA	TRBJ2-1	TGTGCCAGCTCACAAACACAGGTTTTGGGGGGGAATGAGCAGTTCTTC	CASSQTQVLGGNEQFF
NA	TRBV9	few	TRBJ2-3	TGTGCCAGCAGCGGTCAAGCGGATGGCACAGATACGCAGTATTTT	CASSGQADGTDTQYF
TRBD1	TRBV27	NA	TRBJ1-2	TGTGCCAGCAGTTCACGACAGGGGGACGGGGGTATTTTTGGCTACACCTTC	CASSSRQGDGGIFGYTF
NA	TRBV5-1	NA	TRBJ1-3	TGCGCCAGCAAAGGGGTGGACTCTGGAAACACCATATATTTT	CASKGVDSGNTIYF
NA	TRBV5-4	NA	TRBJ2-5	TGTGCCAGCAGCTCGAGGCTGAAAAATACACCGCAAGAGACCCAGTACTTC	CASSSRLKNTPQETQYF
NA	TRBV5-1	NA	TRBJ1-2	TGCGCCAGCAGCTTGGCGAGGGGGAGATCGGGCTACACCTTC	CASSLARGRSGYTF
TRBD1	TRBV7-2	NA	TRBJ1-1	TGTGCCAGCAGCTCGACAGGGGGCCTTCCTTGGGGCACTGAAGCTTTCTTT	CASSSTGGLPWGTEAFF